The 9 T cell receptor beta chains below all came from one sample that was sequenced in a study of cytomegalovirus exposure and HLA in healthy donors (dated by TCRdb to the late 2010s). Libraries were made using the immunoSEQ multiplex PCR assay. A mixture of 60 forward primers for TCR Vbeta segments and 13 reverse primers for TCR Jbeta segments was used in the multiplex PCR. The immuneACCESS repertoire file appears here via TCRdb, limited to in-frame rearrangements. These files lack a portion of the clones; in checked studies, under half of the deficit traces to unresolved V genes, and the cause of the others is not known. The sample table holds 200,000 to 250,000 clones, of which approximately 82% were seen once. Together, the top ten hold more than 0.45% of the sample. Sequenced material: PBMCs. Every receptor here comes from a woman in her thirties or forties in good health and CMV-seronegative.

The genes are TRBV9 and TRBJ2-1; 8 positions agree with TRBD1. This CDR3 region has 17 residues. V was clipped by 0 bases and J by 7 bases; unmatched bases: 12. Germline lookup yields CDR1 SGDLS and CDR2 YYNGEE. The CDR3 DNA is TGTGCCAGCAGCGTAGCCCCCGCAGGGGGCCCGGGAAATGAGCAGTTCTTC. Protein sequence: CASSVAPAGGPGNEQFF.

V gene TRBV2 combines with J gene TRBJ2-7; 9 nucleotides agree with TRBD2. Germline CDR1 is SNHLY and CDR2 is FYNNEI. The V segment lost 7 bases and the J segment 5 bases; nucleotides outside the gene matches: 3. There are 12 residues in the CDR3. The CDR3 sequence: CASKASGNEQYF. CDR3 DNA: TGTGCCAGCAAGGCTAGCGGGAACGAGCAGTACTTC.

For the CDR3, the DNA is TGTGCCAGCAGCGTAGGGAGGGGAGCCCAGCCCCAGCATTTT. It yields the protein CASSVGRGAQPQHF. This chain connects TRBV9 to TRBJ1-5, with D perhaps TRBD1 (5 bases). Germline CDR1 and CDR2: SGDLS and YYNGEE. CDR3 size: 14 residues. V lost 0 bases to trimming and J lost 7 bases, with 11 bases between them.

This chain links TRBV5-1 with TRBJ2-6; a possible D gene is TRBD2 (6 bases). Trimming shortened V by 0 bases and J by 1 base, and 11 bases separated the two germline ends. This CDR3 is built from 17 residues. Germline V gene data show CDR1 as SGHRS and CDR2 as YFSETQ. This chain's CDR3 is CASSLGVGGSGANVLTF. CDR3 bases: TGCGCCAGCAGCTTGGGTGTGGGGGGTTCTGGGGCCAACGTCCTGACTTTC.

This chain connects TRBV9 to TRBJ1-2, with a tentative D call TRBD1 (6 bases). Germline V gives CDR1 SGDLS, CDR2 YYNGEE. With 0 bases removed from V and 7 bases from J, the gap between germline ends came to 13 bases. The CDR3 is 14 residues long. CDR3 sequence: CASSVAGAPGGYTF. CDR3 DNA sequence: TGTGCCAGCAGCGTAGCAGGGGCGCCGGGTGGCTACACCTTC.

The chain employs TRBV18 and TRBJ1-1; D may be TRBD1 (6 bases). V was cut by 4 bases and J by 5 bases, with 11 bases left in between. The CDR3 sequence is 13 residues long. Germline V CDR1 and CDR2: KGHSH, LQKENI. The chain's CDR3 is CASSRGGGTEAFF. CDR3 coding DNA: TGTGCCAGCTCACGAGGGGGGGGTACTGAAGCTTTCTTT.

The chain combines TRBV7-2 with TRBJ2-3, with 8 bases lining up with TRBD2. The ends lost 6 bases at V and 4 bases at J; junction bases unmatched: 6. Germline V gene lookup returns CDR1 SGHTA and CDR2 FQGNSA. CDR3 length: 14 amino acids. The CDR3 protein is CASRQSGGADTQYF. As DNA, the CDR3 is TGTGCCAGCAGACAAAGCGGGGGCGCAGATACGCAGTATTTT.

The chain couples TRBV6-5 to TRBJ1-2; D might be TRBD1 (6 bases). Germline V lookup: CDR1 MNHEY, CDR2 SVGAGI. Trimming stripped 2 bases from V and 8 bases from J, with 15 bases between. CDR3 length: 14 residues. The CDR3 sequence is CASSYRGSKVGYTF. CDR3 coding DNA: TGTGCCAGCAGTTACAGGGGGTCCAAGGTCGGCTACACCTTC.

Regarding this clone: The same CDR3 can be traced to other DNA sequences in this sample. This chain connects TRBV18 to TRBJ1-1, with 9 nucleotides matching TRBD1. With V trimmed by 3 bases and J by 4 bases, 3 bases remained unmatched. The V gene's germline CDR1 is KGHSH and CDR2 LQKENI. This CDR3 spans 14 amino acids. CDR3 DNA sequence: TGTGCCAGCTCACCGGACAGGGGAAGCACTGAAGCTTTCTTT. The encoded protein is CASSPDRGSTEAFF.